These 25 T cell receptor beta chains share one sample of origin, sequenced in a study of T cells in Graves' hyperthyroidism and ophthalmopathy. Amplified regions were TCR beta CDR3 sequences from RNA transcripts. The HTBI primer set was used in a first-round RT-PCR of the TCR CDR3. TCRdb independently ran MiXCR on the multiplex PCR reads; one entry per CDR3 protein. The data show a few hundred thousand distinct CDR3 sequences, about 20% seen once. Material for sequencing was blood. The receptors shown here come from a man aged 18 to 29 with Graves' hyperthyroidism.

J is TRBJ1-2 and V is TRBV13; 10 bases line up with TRBD1. The CDR3 covers 20 residues. V trimming: 5 bases; J trimming: 0 bases; junction bases outside the gene matches: 18. CDR1 and CDR2 from the germline V gene are PRHDT and FYEKMQ (reference sequence). The CDR3 nucleotides are TGTGCCAGCAGCCGATGGGGACAGGGGAAAGAGTCGGATACTAACTATGGCTACACCTTC. Translating gives CASSRWGQGKESDTNYGYTF.

This clonotype occurred many times. This rearrangement joins TRBV9 to TRBJ2-5; 7 bases line up with TRBD2. This CDR3 region has 14 residues. Germline V gene data show CDR1 as SGDLS and CDR2 as YYNGEE. The J segment lost 2 bases and the V segment lost 4 bases, leaving 5 bases of the junction unmatched. CDR3 protein: CASSRTGGQETQYF. For the CDR3, the DNA is TGTGCCAGCAGCCGAACGGGGGGTCAAGAGACCCAGTACTTC. Combining the CDR3 with reference TRBV9 and TRBJ2-5 gives the whole variable domain DSGVTQTPKHLITATGQRVTLRCSPRSGDLSVYWYQQSLDQGLQFLIQYYNGEERAKGNILERFSAQQFPDLHSELNLSSLELGDSALYFCASSRTGGQETQYFGPGTRLLVL.

The chain couples TRBV12-3 or TRBV12-4 to TRBJ2-3, with D tentatively TRBD2 (6 bases). Trimming removed 4 bases from V and 2 bases from J, with 10 bases in between. The CDR3 covers 14 residues. CDR3 amino acids: CASSWGLTTDTQYF. The CDR3 nucleotides are TGTGCCAGCAGTTGGGGACTCACCACAGATACGCAGTATTTT.

In its sample, this clonotype was seen many times. V usage is TRBV5-1 and J usage is TRBJ2-5, with 10 bases that match TRBD2. The CDR3 is 16 residues long. Losses at the gene ends were 0 bases for V and 3 bases for J; bases not matched to a gene: 5. The V gene's germline CDR1 is SGHRS and CDR2 YFSETQ. In DNA, the CDR3 is TGCGCCAGCAGCTTGGGACTAGCGGGCCTCGAAGAGACCCAGTACTTC. Its translation is CASSLGLAGLEETQYF.

The table lists this clonotype with a few counts. This may stem from a read error, because a much larger clone lies one nucleotide away. The CDR3 spells CASSSGSGGIYEQYF. CDR3 in DNA: TGTGCCAGCAGTTCGGGATCTGGCGGGATCTACGAGCAGTACTTC. The chain is built from TRBV6-2 or TRBV6-3 and TRBJ2-7, with TRBD2 as a possible D gene (6 bases). Germline assignment: CDR1 MNHEY and CDR2 SVGEGT. The CDR3 is 15 residues long. V was trimmed by 4 bases and J by 3 bases, leaving 16 bases between them.

This clonotype was observed at least ten times. The CDR3 reads CASMDKGTGETQYF. The CDR3, as DNA: TGTGCCAGCATGGACAAAGGGACCGGGGAGACCCAGTACTTC. This chain connects TRBV6-1 to TRBJ2-5; D may be TRBD1 or TRBD2 (5 bases each). Per germline, CDR1 MNHNS and CDR2 SASEGT. The CDR3 totals 14 residues. With 7 bases removed from V and 5 bases from J, the gap between germline ends came to 17 bases.

This clonotype was counted once. Relative to the germline gene, one junction end is altered; a read error may explain this. The chain recombines TRBV28 with TRBJ2-2; possible D gene TRBD2, 5 bases. Germline values: CDR1 MDHEN, CDR2 SYDVKM. CDR3 size: 14 residues. This chain's CDR3 is CASSLSGNTGELCF. CDR3 coding DNA: TGTGCCAGCAGTTTAAGTGGCAACACCGGGGAGCTGTGTTTT.

In the case of this clonotype: Since no conserved phenylalanine or tryptophan closes the CDR3, a read error is the likely cause. The DNA is omitted, as the CDR3 cannot be located on it reliably, and the CDR3 follows TCRdb's listing. Here the CDR3 reads CASSLDSMNTEACY. V usage is TRBV28 and J usage is TRBJ1-1. Germline V gene lookup returns CDR1 MDHEN and CDR2 SYDVKM. Counting both end residues, the CDR3 totals 14 amino acids.

At least ten counts were recorded for this clonotype. The V and J genes are TRBV5-1 and TRBJ2-2; D is unclear. Germline V gene lookup returns CDR1 SGHRS and CDR2 YFSETQ. The CDR3 loop spans 12 amino acids. Trimming took off 0 bases at V and 7 bases at J, with 4 bases between the two ends. CDR3 amino acids: CASSLAHGELFF. The CDR3 nucleotides read TGCGCCAGCAGCTTGGCGCACGGGGAGCTGTTTTTT. The full variable domain, its missing parts supplied by reference TRBV5-1 and TRBJ2-2, is KAGVTQTPRYLIKTRGQQVTLSCSPISGHRSVSWYQQTPGQGLQFLFEYFSETQRNKGNFPGRFSGRQFSNSRSEMNVSTLELGDSALYLCASSLAHGELFFGEGSRLTVL.

The J gene is TRBJ2-7, the V gene TRBV6-1, with 8 bases aligning to TRBD1. The CDR3 is made up of 15 amino acids. V was clipped by 5 bases and J by 2 bases; unmatched bases: 8. CDR1 and CDR2 (germline): MNHNS, SASEGT. The CDR3 nucleotides read TGTGCCAGCAGTCCCCACCGGGACAGGCCCTACGAGCAGTACTTC. It encodes CASSPHRDRPYEQYF.

This clonotype was observed many times. The chain uses TRBV6-1 and TRBJ1-2, with a weak D call TRBD1 (5 bases). CDR1 is MNHNS, CDR2 SASEGT, per germline. The CDR3 has 15 amino acids. The germline V and J ends were trimmed by 2 bases and 8 bases, with 18 bases remaining between them. The CDR3 DNA is TGTGCCAGCAGTGAAAAGCATGTGGGGGTCCGCGGCTACACCTTC. Translation: CASSEKHVGVRGYTF.

This clonotype came up many times. The J gene is TRBJ1-2, the V gene TRBV19; a possible D gene is TRBD1 (5 bases). The V end was cut by 4 bases, the J end by 5 bases, with 20 bases between. Germline V gene data show CDR1 as LNHDA and CDR2 as SQIVND (reference sequence). The CDR3 contains 16 residues. The CDR3 spells CASSTQQGEYGYGYTF. Written as DNA, the CDR3 is TGTGCCAGTAGTACGCAACAAGGGGAGTACGGGTATGGCTACACCTTC.

The chain has TRBV28 and TRBJ2-7; D unresolved. There are 15 residues in the CDR3. Per germline, CDR1 MDHEN and CDR2 SYDVKM. V was cut by 1 base and J by 3 bases, with 13 bases left in between. The CDR3 is CASSLSSWGYYEQYF. In nucleotides, the CDR3 is TGTGCCAGCAGTTTATCGAGCTGGGGATACTACGAGCAGTACTTC.

The chain couples TRBV14 to TRBJ2-5; a weak D match, TRBD1 (6 bases). The CDR3 extends over 16 amino acids. The ends were cut back, 0 bases at V and 1 base at J, with 12 bases in the middle. Per the germline V gene, CDR1 is SGHDN and CDR2 is FVKESK. CDR3 region: CASSQDIGQTQETQYF. DNA of the CDR3: TGTGCCAGCAGCCAAGATATCGGACAGACCCAAGAGACCCAGTACTTC.

The chain employs TRBV12-3 or TRBV12-4 and TRBJ2-7; the D gene is possibly TRBD1 (6 bases). V shed 8 bases and J shed 3 bases, with 14 bases lying between them. This CDR3 has 13 amino acids. CDR3 nucleotides: TGTGCCAGCCGTCCGGGACACCTCTACGAGCAGTACTTC. The encoded protein is CASRPGHLYEQYF.

The rearrangement links TRBV3-1 to TRBJ2-5, with D possibly TRBD2 on 5 matching bases. CDR3 size: 17 residues. Between the trimmed V and J ends, which lost 0 bases and 1 base, there was a span of 15 bases. Germline assignment: CDR1 LGHDT and CDR2 YNNKEL (reference sequence). Here the CDR3 DNA reads TGTGCCAGCAGCCAAGATGCATGGGGAGCAGTCCAAGAGACCCAGTACTTC. As protein: CASSQDAWGAVQETQYF.

This clonotype was found many times. The chain uses TRBV6-5 and TRBJ1-5; D not resolved. The V end lost 0 bases, the J end lost 6 bases, and 9 bases lay between the germline ends. Per germline, CDR1 MNHEY and CDR2 SVGAGI. The CDR3 runs 14 residues. CDR3 in DNA: TGTGCCAGCAGTTACTCGATAGGAGGTCAGCCCCAGCATTTT. This codes for CASSYSIGGQPQHF.

This clonotype was detected ten times or more. The J gene is TRBJ1-5, the V gene TRBV28; TRBD1 aligns across 8 bases. The J segment lost 7 bases and the V segment lost 6 bases, leaving 20 bases of the junction unmatched. CDR3 length equals 18 residues. Germline V gene lookup returns CDR1 MDHEN and CDR2 SYDVKM. This chain's CDR3 is CASSPANLAGRGQQPQHF. CDR3 coding DNA: TGTGCCAGCAGCCCTGCGAACTTAGCGGGCAGGGGGCAACAGCCCCAGCATTTT.

CDR3 loop: CASSHTLSGGPYEQYF. CDR3 nucleotides: TGTGCCAGCAGTCACACGTTAAGCGGGGGGCCCTACGAGCAGTACTTC. This chain joins TRBV27 and TRBJ2-7; 9 positions agree with TRBD2. There are 16 residues in the CDR3. V lost 5 bases to trimming and J lost 2 bases; unmatched junction nucleotides: 10. Looked up from germline, CDR1 is MNHEY and CDR2 is SMNVEV (reference sequence).

As for this clonotype: A read error is possible here, since a much larger clone lies one base away. Because it lacks the conserved phenylalanine or tryptophan at the end, this CDR3 is likely a read error. The CDR3 protein is CASSPGLTGLGEQYC. The CDR3, as DNA: TGTGCCAGCAGTCCGGGACTGACGGGCCTGGGCGAGCAGTACTGC. The rearrangement joins TRBV28 to TRBJ2-7; possible D gene TRBD2, 6 bases. From germline, CDR1 is MDHEN and CDR2 SYDVKM. The V end was cut by 5 bases, the J end by 6 bases, with 20 bases between. The CDR3 has 15 residues.

Comment on this clonotype: This may stem from a read error, because a much larger clone lies one nucleotide away. Because the CDR3 is missing its conserved closing phenylalanine or tryptophan, this is likely a read error. The chain combines TRBV29-1 with TRBJ1-2; TRBD1 matches at 9 bases. CDR3 length: 12 amino acids. Trimming at V came to 6 bases and at J to 5 bases, leaving 4 bases not matched to a gene. Germline CDR1 reads SQVTM; CDR2 reads ANQGSEA. As DNA, the CDR3 is TGCAGCGTAATCGGGACAGGGTATGGCTACACCGTC. Its translation is CSVIGTGYGYTV.

The V and J genes are TRBV30 and TRBJ1-2; D unresolved. The CDR3 spans 13 residues. From germline, CDR1 is GTSNPN and CDR2 SVGIG (reference sequence). The ends were cut back, 0 bases at V and 5 bases at J, with 10 bases in the middle. The CDR3 region is CAWSVLHGYGYTF. The CDR3 DNA is TGTGCCTGGAGTGTACTCCACGGGTATGGCTACACCTTC.

This clonotype was counted many times. The chain carries TRBV6-2 or TRBV6-3 and TRBJ1-5; D is ambiguous. V was clipped by 0 bases and J by 7 bases, with 7 bases between them. Germline V CDR1 and CDR2: MNHEY, SVGEGT. The CDR3 length is 13 residues. The CDR3 region has the DNA TGTGCCAGCAGTTACTCTCCGGGGCAGCCCCAGCATTTT. Protein sequence: CASSYSPGQPQHF.

The V call is TRBV15, the J call TRBJ2-7; the match to TRBD2 covers 15 bases. Germline V gene data show CDR1 as LNHNV and CDR2 as YYDKDF (reference sequence). This CDR3 is built from 16 residues. The trim removed 6 bases at V and 4 bases at J, leaving 7 bases unmatched. This chain's CDR3 is CATRPKGLAGGYEQYF. In nucleotides, the CDR3 is TGTGCCACCAGACCGAAGGGACTAGCGGGAGGATACGAGCAGTACTTC. The variable domain in full, completed from reference TRBV15 and TRBJ2-7, reads DAMVIQNPRYQVTQFGKPVTLSCSQTLNHNVMYWYQQKSSQAPKLLFHYYDKDFNNEADTPDNFQSRRPNTSFCFLDIRSPGLGDTAMYLCATRPKGLAGGYEQYFGPGTRLTVT.

There are many counts of this clonotype. The V and J genes are TRBV2 and TRBJ1-1; D remains ambiguous. Germline V CDR1 and CDR2: SNHLY, FYNNEI. This CDR3 has 13 residues. Trimming shortened V by 5 bases and J by 3 bases, and 10 bases separated the two germline ends. The CDR3 is CASSSGADTEAFF. The DNA for the CDR3 is TGTGCCAGCAGTTCTGGTGCAGACACTGAAGCTTTCTTT. The entire variable domain, with the rest obtained from reference TRBV2 and TRBJ1-1, is as follows: EPEVTQTPSHQVTQMGQEVILRCVPISNHLYFYWYRQILGQKVEFLVSFYNNEISEKSEIFDDQFSVERPDGSNFTLKIRSTKLEDSAMYFCASSSGADTEAFFGQGTRLTVV.